The 10 T cell receptor beta chains given below trace back to one sample, sequenced in a study of cytomegalovirus exposure and HLA in healthy donors. The PCR made use of 60 Vbeta and 13 Jbeta primers. TCRdb's copy holds only in-frame clones and misses some; the assay was immunoSEQ multiplex PCR. The sample lists around 150,000 clones; approximately 84% were seen once. Sequenced: PBMCs. These receptor sequences come from a man aged 30-40 years in good health and CMV-seropositive.

The rearrangement joins TRBV6-5 to TRBJ2-7, with TRBD1 identical over 9 bases. Germline V CDR1 and CDR2: MNHEY, SVGAGI. The CDR3 is 13 amino acids. Trimming at V came to 10 bases and at J to 7 bases, leaving 11 bases not matched to a gene. Here the CDR3 reads CATRGTGKGEQYF. The CDR3 region has the DNA TGTGCCACGAGGGGGACAGGGAAGGGGGAGCAGTACTTC.

Here the CDR3 DNA reads TGCGCCAGCAGCCGGGGACAGGGCGGGGCCGGGGAGCTGTTTTTT. Translation gives CASSRGQGGAGELFF. The rearrangement links TRBV5-1 to TRBJ2-2, with 9 bases that match TRBD1. CDR3 length equals 15 residues. V lost 4 bases to trimming and J lost 6 bases; unmatched junction nucleotides: 7. CDR1 SGHRS and CDR2 YFSETQ come from the germline V gene.

This sequence joins TRBV6-5 and TRBJ1-2; D ambiguous. The V gene lost 0 bases and the J gene lost 7 bases, with 18 bases spanning the gap. CDR3 length: 16 amino acids. The germline gives CDR1 MNHEY, CDR2 SVGAGI. The CDR3 sequence: CASSYSPLEGGPGYTF. The CDR3 DNA sequence: TGTGCCAGCAGTTACTCGCCCTTAGAGGGTGGCCCTGGCTACACCTTC.

CDR3 DNA sequence: TGTGCCAGCAGACAGAGTAACTATGGCTACACCTTC. The encoded protein is CASRQSNYGYTF. The chain has TRBV28 and TRBJ1-2; no definite D call. This CDR3 region has 12 residues. Germline V gene data show CDR1 as MDHEN and CDR2 as SYDVKM. The V end lost 6 bases, the J end lost 1 base, and 6 bases lay between the germline ends.

The gene calls are TRBV30 and TRBJ2-1, with D perhaps TRBD2 (5 bases). V was shortened by 3 bases and J by 4 bases, with 10 bases between the two germline ends. Germline V gives CDR1 GTSNPN, CDR2 SVGIG (reference sequence). This CDR3 has 13 residues. The CDR3 spells CAWSSGFYNEQFF. The CDR3 DNA follows: TGTGCCTGGAGCTCGGGGTTTTACAATGAGCAGTTCTTC. The full variable domain, its missing parts supplied by reference TRBV30 and TRBJ2-1, is SQTIHQWPATLVQPVGSPLSLECTVEGTSNPNLYWYRQAAGRGLQLLFYSVGIGQISSEVPQNLSASRPQDRQFILSSKKLLLSDSGFYLCAWSSGFYNEQFFGPGTRLTVL.

This chain uses TRBV6-5 with TRBJ1-2, with 8 nucleotides matching TRBD1. The CDR3 runs 13 residues. Germline values: CDR1 MNHEY, CDR2 SVGAGI. The J segment lost 7 bases and the V segment lost 5 bases, leaving 6 bases of the junction unmatched. DNA of the CDR3: TGTGCCAGCAGTCCCACAGGGGGACTTGGCTACACCTTC. It codes for CASSPTGGLGYTF.

The V call is TRBV28, the J call TRBJ1-2, with TRBD1 identical over 9 bases. The junction had 11 bases not matched to a gene; V was cut back by 7 bases and J by 2 bases. Per the germline V gene, CDR1 is MDHEN and CDR2 is SYDVKM. CDR3 length equals 16 residues. CDR3 nucleotide sequence: TGTGCCAGCAAGGACAGGGGAGGGAGGCACAACTATGGCTACACCTTC. Protein sequence: CASKDRGGRHNYGYTF.

The genes are TRBV2 and TRBJ2-1; 7 nucleotides align to TRBD2. After removal of 6 bases from V and 4 bases from J, the junction contained 9 bases not matched to a gene. Germline CDR1 SNHLY, CDR2 FYNNEI. The CDR3 runs to 15 residues. The CDR3 reads CASSPPPSGYNEQFF. As DNA, the CDR3 is TGTGCCAGCAGCCCCCCCCCTAGCGGATACAATGAGCAGTTCTTC.

The chain has TRBV10-1 and TRBJ2-5; perhaps TRBD2 as D (6 bases). V shed 7 bases and J shed 2 bases, with 14 bases lying between them. The CDR3 consists of 14 residues. Germline CDR1 WNHNN, CDR2 SYGVQD (reference sequence). This CDR3 is CASIPGLFQETQYF. CDR3 sequence (DNA): TGCGCCAGCATTCCGGGACTTTTTCAAGAGACCCAGTACTTC.

The chain uses TRBV9 and TRBJ1-2; D is undetermined. This CDR3 has 15 residues. CDR1 is SGDLS, CDR2 YYNGEE, per germline. Trimming took off 0 bases at V and 4 bases at J, with 13 bases between the two ends. Here the CDR3 DNA reads TGTGCCAGCAGCGTAGGCGACACCCTAGCCTATGGCTACACCTTC. Translated, it gives CASSVGDTLAYGYTF.